This TCR beta chain was obtained from a study of cytotoxic CD8 clonotypes in ibrutinib-treated CLL. Study background: The subjects consisted of around eleven relapsed/refractory and roughly 14 treatment-naive individuals, with around 17 IGHV unmutated.

Study results and limitations: Baseline levels of clonality went above those of age-matched healthy donors and moved with circulating CD8+ T-cell counts. Public clonotypes proved infrequent, and on treatment they shrank or remained steady.

With respect to this clone: Its antigen is still unknown.

Data came from immunoSEQ multiplex PCR; TCRdb stores just in-frame clones and leaves some out. The table lists just over 200,000 clones, 79% of them singletons. The CDR3 is 15 amino acids. The germline CDR1 and CDR2 sequences are SEHNR and FQNEAQ (reference sequence). V was cut by 0 bases and J by 5 bases, with 11 bases left in between. This receptor was identified in a human donor with chronic lymphocytic leukemia. This rearrangement joins TRBV7-9 to TRBJ2-1; D not resolved. The specimen was PBMCs, collected after 12 months of ibrutinib treatment. In nucleotides, the CDR3 is TGTGCCAGCAGCTTAGCGGCAGGTCGGGACAATGAGCAGTTCTTC. Residues: CASSLAAGRDNEQFF.